This TCR beta chain was recovered during a study of identical twins. The study, taken as a whole, reports: Twin-shared out-of-frame alpha sequences showed excess low generation probability. Out-of-frame TCR alpha sharing observed in monozygotic twins exceeded model estimates.

A universal primer site was added by template switching, and unique molecular identifiers were carried by the cDNA. TCRdb re-called the 5' RACE reads with MiXCR, one entry per CDR3 protein. The sample holds 450,000 or so distinct CDR3 sequences, 14% seen once. With respect to this clonotype: Its antigen is not identified.

With no exceptions, donors were healthy Caucasians. In germline, CDR1 is SQVTM, CDR2 ANQGSEA. V gave up 6 bases and J gave up 3 bases; unmatched junction bases: 2. The CDR3 runs 13 residues. This same sample was also taken into another study, of yellow fever vaccine responses in identical twins.

The clonotype originates from a woman between 18 and 30 years old in good health. The rearrangement joins TRBV29-1 to TRBJ2-1; TRBD2 aligns across 10 bases. The sample was CD4+ T cells sorted from blood. The CDR3: CSVPSGSYNEQFF. The CDR3 region has the DNA TGCAGCGTACCTAGCGGGAGCTACAATGAGCAGTTCTTC.